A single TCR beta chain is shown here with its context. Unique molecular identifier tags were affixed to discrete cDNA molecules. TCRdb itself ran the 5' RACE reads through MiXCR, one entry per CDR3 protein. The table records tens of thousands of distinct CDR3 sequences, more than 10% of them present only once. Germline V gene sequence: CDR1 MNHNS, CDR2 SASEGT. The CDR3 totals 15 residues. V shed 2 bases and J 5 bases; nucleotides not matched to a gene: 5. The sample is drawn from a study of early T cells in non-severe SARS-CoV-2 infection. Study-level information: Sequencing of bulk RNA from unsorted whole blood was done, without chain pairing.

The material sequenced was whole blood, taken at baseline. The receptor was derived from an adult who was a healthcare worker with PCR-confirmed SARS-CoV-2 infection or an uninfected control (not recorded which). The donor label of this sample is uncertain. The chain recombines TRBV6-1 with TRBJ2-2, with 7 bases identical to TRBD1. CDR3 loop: CASSEMGQPTGELFF. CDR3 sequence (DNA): TGTGCCAGCAGTGAAATGGGACAGCCGACCGGGGAGCTGTTTTTT.